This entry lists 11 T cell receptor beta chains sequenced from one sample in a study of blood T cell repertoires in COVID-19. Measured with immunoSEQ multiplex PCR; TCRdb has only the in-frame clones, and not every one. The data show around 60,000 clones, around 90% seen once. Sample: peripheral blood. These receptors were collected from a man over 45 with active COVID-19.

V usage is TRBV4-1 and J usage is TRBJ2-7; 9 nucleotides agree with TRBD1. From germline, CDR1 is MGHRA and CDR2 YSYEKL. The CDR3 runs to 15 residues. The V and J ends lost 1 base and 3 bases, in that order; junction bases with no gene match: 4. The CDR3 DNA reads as TGCGCCAGCAGCCAAGTAGGGACAGGGAACTACGAGCAGTACTTC. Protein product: CASSQVGTGNYEQYF.

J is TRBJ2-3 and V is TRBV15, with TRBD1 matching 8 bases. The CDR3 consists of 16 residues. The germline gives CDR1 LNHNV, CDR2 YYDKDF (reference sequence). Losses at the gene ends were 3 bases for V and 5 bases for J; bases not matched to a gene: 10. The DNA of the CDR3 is TGTGCCACCAGCAGGGGTGGACAGGGAATACGAGATACGCAGTATTTT. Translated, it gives CATSRGGQGIRDTQYF. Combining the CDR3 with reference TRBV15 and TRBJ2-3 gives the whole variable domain DAMVIQNPRYQVTQFGKPVTLSCSQTLNHNVMYWYQQKSSQAPKLLFHYYDKDFNNEADTPDNFQSRRPNTSFCFLDIRSPGLGDTAMYLCATSRGGQGIRDTQYFGPGTRLTVL.

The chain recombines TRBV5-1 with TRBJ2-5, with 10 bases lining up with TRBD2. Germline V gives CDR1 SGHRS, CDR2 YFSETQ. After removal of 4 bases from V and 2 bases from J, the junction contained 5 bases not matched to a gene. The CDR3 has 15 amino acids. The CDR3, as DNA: TGCGCCAGCAGCGGGCTAGCGGGGGAGCAAGAGACCCAGTACTTC. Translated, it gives CASSGLAGEQETQYF.

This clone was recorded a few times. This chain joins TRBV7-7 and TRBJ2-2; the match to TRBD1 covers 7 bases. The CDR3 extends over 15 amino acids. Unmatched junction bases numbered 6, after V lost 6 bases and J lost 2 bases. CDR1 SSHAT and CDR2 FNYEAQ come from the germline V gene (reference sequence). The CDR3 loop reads CASRTGTDNTGELFF. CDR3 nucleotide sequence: TGTGCCAGCAGAACCGGGACAGATAACACCGGGGAGCTGTTTTTT.

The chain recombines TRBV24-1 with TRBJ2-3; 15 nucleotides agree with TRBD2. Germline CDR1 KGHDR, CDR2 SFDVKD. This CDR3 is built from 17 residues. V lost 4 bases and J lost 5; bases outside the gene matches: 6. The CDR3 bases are TGTGCCACCAGTGACCCGGGACTAGCGGGGGGCCAAGATACGCAGTATTTT. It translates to CATSDPGLAGGQDTQYF.

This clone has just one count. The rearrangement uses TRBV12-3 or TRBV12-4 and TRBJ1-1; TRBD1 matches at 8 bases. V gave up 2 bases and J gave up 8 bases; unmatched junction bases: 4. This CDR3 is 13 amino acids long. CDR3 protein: CASSLQGAGEAFF. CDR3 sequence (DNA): TGTGCCAGCAGTTTACAGGGGGCGGGCGAAGCTTTCTTT.

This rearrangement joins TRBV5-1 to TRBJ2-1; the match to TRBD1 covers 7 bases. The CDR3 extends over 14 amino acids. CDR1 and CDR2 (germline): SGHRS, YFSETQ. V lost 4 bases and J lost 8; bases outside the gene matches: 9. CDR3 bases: TGCGCCAGCAGCACTGACAGGGCCAACCATGAGCAGTTCTTC. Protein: CASSTDRANHEQFF.

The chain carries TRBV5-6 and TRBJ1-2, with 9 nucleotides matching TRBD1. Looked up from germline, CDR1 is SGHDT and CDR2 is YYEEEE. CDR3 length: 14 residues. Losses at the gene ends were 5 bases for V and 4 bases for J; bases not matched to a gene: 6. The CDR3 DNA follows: TGTGCCAGCAGATGGGGACAGGGAACCTATGGCTACACCTTC. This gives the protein CASRWGQGTYGYTF. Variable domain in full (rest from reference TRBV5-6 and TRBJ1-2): DAGVTQSPTHLIKTRGQQVTLRCSPKSGHDTVSWYQQALGQGPQFIFQYYEEEERQRGNFPDRFSGHQFPNYSSELNVNALLLGDSALYLCASRWGQGTYGYTFGSGTRLTVV.

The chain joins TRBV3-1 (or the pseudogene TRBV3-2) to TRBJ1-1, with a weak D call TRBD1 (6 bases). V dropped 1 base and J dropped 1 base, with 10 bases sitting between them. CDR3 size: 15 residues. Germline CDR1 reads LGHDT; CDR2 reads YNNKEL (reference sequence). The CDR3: CASSQGPQGNTEAFF. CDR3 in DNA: TGTGCCAGCAGCCAAGGCCCACAGGGGAACACTGAAGCTTTCTTT.

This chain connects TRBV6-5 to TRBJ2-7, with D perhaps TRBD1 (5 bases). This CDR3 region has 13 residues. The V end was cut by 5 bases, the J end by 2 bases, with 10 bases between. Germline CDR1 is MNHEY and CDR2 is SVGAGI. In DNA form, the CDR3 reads TGTGCCAGCAGTCCTGACAGCGCCTACGAGCAGTACTTC. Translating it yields CASSPDSAYEQYF.

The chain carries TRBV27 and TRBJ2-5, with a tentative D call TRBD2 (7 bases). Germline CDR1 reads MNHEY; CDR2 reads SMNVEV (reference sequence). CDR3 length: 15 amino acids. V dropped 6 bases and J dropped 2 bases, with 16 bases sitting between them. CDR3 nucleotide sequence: TGTGCCAGCAGATCCGCGGGGGCGGAACAAGAGACCCAGTACTTC. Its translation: CASRSAGAEQETQYF.